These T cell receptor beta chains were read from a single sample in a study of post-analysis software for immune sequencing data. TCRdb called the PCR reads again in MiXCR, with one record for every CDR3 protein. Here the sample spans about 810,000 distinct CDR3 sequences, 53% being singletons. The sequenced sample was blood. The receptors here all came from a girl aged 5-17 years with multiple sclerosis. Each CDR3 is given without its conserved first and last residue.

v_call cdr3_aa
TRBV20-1 SARDPLIGNSPLH
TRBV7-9 ASSPRTQGFYNEQF
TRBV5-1 ASRWDPEAGYT
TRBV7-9 ASSIQGPYGYT
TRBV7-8 ASSRQGRPRSGYT
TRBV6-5 ASRRILQETQY
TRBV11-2 ASSLFLAGVADTQY
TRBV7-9 ASSFGLAQIDEQY
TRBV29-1 SFEGATGGDYGYT
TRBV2 ASSRQGAFVVNEQF
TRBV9 ASSIGGGRETQY
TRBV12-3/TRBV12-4 ASSFRVMNTEAF
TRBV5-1 ASRPGQKRYGYT
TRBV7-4 ASSLGGRAF
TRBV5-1 ASSPIPSRAGANVLT
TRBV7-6 ASSLAPARVAETQY
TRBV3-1 ASSQAGLHTEAF
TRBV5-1 ASSREPGLAGYNSPLH
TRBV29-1 SVEVSYGYT
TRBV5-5 ASSGYGLNTEAF
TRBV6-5 ASSVRLGTGELF
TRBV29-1 SGGGDDGYT
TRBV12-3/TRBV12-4 ATSGLASGEQY
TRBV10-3 AGGGGSPNNEQF
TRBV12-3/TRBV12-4 ASSLGQTPPFGY
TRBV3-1 ASSQARADQQF
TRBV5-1 ASSLSSLGYT
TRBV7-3 ASSPRDRWSSYNSPLH
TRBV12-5 ASGPPHTDTQY
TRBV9 DSSFYICSARPAGQVHSNYGYT
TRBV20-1 SARVTSEGAGWNQPQH
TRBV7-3 ASSLLLAGTQY
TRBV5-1 ASSPRQPSSYEQY
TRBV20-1 SASGLLKRGYT
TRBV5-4 ASSLRQLQYNEQF
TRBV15 ATSVSGFYEQY
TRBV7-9 ASSLDGTGGEQY